This TCR beta chain appears in the sequencing data of a study of cytomegalovirus exposure and HLA in healthy donors. Study observations and caveats: TCR clusters originating in the first cohort tended to co-occur in the 120 validation repertoires, according to a later analysis. The listing of about 150 TCR beta chains classed them as cytomegalovirus-associated.

The CDR3 contains 15 residues. Trimming cost V 3 bases and J 6 bases; bases outside gene matches: 9. Worth noting for this clone: As yet, its antigen is unknown.

Clones were read by immunoSEQ multiplex PCR, and TCRdb kept only the in-frame ones, dropping some. The repertoire holds tens of thousands of clones, with roughly 94% as singletons. Separation from the approximately 670-subject first cohort characterized the roughly 120-subject validation cohort, to which the donors belonged. What was sequenced was PBMCs. The chain uses TRBV23-1 and TRBJ2-7; TRBD1 agrees at 9 bases. TRBV23-1 is flagged as an ORF with uncertain function. This TCR was sampled from a woman aged 18-30 years in good health and CMV-seronegative. The CDR3 sequence: CASSHSTGGVREQYF. The DNA of the CDR3 is TGCGCCAGCAGTCACTCGACAGGGGGGGTGCGCGAGCAGTACTTC.